Following are 11 T cell receptor beta chains from one sample sequenced in a study of cytomegalovirus exposure and HLA in healthy donors. Primers: 60 Vbeta forward and 13 Jbeta reverse. TCRdb keeps only in-frame clones here, not all; method: immunoSEQ multiplex PCR. This listing includes 200,000 or so clones. Sequences were obtained from PBMCs. These receptor sequences come from a girl aged 2-10 years in good health and CMV-seropositive.

The chain joins TRBV27 to TRBJ2-3; D unresolved. Trimming shortened V by 5 bases and J by 0 bases, and 9 bases separated the two germline ends. In germline, CDR1 is MNHEY, CDR2 SMNVEV (reference sequence). The CDR3 runs to 14 residues. CDR3 coding DNA: TGTGCCAGCAGTGAGCCCAGGAGCACAGATACGCAGTATTTT. Its protein product is CASSEPRSTDTQYF.

The chain has TRBV6-1 and TRBJ1-1; no clear D. The CDR3 runs 14 residues. Germline V lookup: CDR1 MNHNS, CDR2 SASEGT. V was clipped by 1 base and J by 0 bases, with 6 bases between them. In nucleotides, the CDR3 is TGTGCCAGCAGTGAAGACAGATTGAACACTGAAGCTTTCTTT. As protein: CASSEDRLNTEAFF.

The chain couples TRBV14 to TRBJ1-2; TRBD1 is a possible D gene (5 bases). The CDR3 has 13 amino acids. Germline V gene sequence: CDR1 SGHDN, CDR2 FVKESK. The V end lost 0 bases, the J end lost 4 bases, and 6 bases lay between the germline ends. CDR3: CASSQDDSYGYTF. The CDR3 coding sequence is TGTGCCAGCAGCCAAGACGACAGCTATGGCTACACCTTC.

The CDR3 protein is CASSFGLAGGTDEQFF. DNA of the CDR3: TGCGCCAGCAGCTTCGGACTAGCGGGAGGGACGGATGAGCAGTTCTTC. This chain connects TRBV5-1 to TRBJ2-1, with TRBD2 identical over 15 bases. CDR1 is SGHRS, CDR2 YFSETQ, per germline. J gave up 8 bases and V 2 bases, and 5 bases lay outside the gene matches. CDR3 length: 16 amino acids.

The V gene is TRBV2, the J gene TRBJ1-2, with 7 bases matching TRBD1. This CDR3 region has 11 residues. The junction had 4 bases not matched to a gene; V was cut back by 11 bases and J by 4 bases. CDR1 is SNHLY, CDR2 FYNNEI, per germline. CDR3 DNA: TGTGCCGGCCGACAGGGCTATGGCTACACCTTC. This gives the protein CAGRQGYGYTF.

V is TRBV4-1 and J is TRBJ2-7, with D possibly being TRBD2 (6 bases). The CDR3 contains 19 residues. Germline CDR1 MGHRA, CDR2 YSYEKL. Trimming stripped 4 bases from V and 3 bases from J, with 28 bases between. CDR3 sequence reads: CASSRFRSSTLGLFYEQYF. The CDR3 DNA reads as TGCGCCAGCAGCCGGTTCAGAAGTAGTACTCTGGGACTGTTCTACGAGCAGTACTTC.

The CDR3 spells CASSGTDREYNEQFF. The CDR3 bases are TGTGCCAGCAGTGGGACGGACAGGGAGTACAATGAGCAGTTCTTC. The chain links TRBV28 to TRBJ2-1; 8 bases fit TRBD1. Trimming at V came to 5 bases and at J to 4 bases, leaving 7 bases not matched to a gene. Germline CDR1 MDHEN, CDR2 SYDVKM. The CDR3 contains 15 residues.

This chain uses TRBV18 with TRBJ2-2; TRBD1 aligns across 7 bases. Germline V gene sequence: CDR1 KGHSH, CDR2 LQKENI. CDR3 length equals 18 residues. Trimming removed 3 bases from V and 5 bases from J; junction bases left unmatched: 15. The CDR3 DNA is TGTGCCAGCTCACCTTGGGGCACCGGGACAGTAAAGACCGGGGAGCTGTTTTTT. Its protein product is CASSPWGTGTVKTGELFF.

Worth noting for this clone: The CDR3 does not end in the conserved phenylalanine or tryptophan, so this is likely a read error. The chain couples TRBV27 to TRBJ1-2, with 8 bases aligning to TRBD1. The V and J ends lost 2 bases and 0 bases, in that order; junction bases with no gene match: 14. The CDR3 runs to 19 residues. CDR1 is MNHEY and CDR2 is SMNVEV in the germline V gene (reference sequence). The CDR3 reads CASSLQGASRPTTNYGYTL. The CDR3, as DNA: TGTGCCAGCAGTTTACAGGGGGCGTCACGCCCGACTACTAACTATGGCTACACCCTC.

The J gene is TRBJ2-2, the V gene TRBV5-4; maybe TRBD1 (6 bases). The CDR3 totals 12 residues. Germline V CDR1 and CDR2: SGHNT, YYREEE (reference sequence). Trimming took off 5 bases at V and 7 bases at J, with 9 bases between the two ends. The CDR3 DNA reads as TGTGCCAGCAGACAGGACAGCGGGGAGCTGTTTTTT. Translated, it gives CASRQDSGELFF.

The rearrangement joins TRBV4-1 to TRBJ1-2; a weak D match, TRBD1 (5 bases). The length of the CDR3 is 14 residues. Germline-derived CDR1 and CDR2 are MGHRA and YSYEKL. The V and J ends lost 4 bases and 2 bases respectively, with 11 bases between them. CDR3 protein: CASSPPNRNYGYTF. Written as DNA, the CDR3 is TGCGCCAGCAGCCCCCCGAACAGGAACTATGGCTACACCTTC.